One and the same sample provided the 25 T cell receptor beta chains below, sequenced in a study of early T cells in non-severe SARS-CoV-2 infection. TCRdb used MiXCR to reprocess the 5' RACE reads, holding one entry per CDR3 protein. The data contain about 80,000 distinct CDR3 sequences, about 12% of them singletons. Specimen: whole blood, collected at baseline. The receptors shown here come from an adult who was a healthcare worker with PCR-confirmed SARS-CoV-2 infection or an uninfected control (not recorded which). The donor label of this sample is uncertain.

This clonotype was found many times. The chain couples TRBV5-5 to TRBJ2-1, with 12 bases aligning to TRBD2. The germline V gene encodes CDR1 SGHKS and CDR2 YYEKEE (reference sequence). The CDR3 consists of 19 residues. V trimming: 2 bases; J trimming: 8 bases; junction bases outside the gene matches: 17. The CDR3 DNA reads TGTGCCAGCAGCTTACCGTTCAAAGGACTAGCGGGATGGGGCGATGAGCAGTTCTTC. Translation: CASSLPFKGLAGWGDEQFF. Full variable domain (rest looked up from reference TRBV5-5 and TRBJ2-1): DAGVTQSPTHLIKTRGQQVTLRCSPISGHKSVSWYQQVLGQGPQFIFQYYEKEERGRGNFPDRFSARQFPNYSSELNVNALLLGDSALYLCASSLPFKGLAGWGDEQFFGPGTRLTVL.

This clonotype has a count of ten or more. This chain joins TRBV7-6 and TRBJ1-1; 8 bases agree with TRBD1. Per germline, CDR1 SGHVS and CDR2 FNYEAQ. The CDR3 length is 16 residues. Trimming removed 1 base from V and 4 bases from J; junction bases left unmatched: 8. The CDR3 DNA is TGTGCCAGCAGCTTAGAGCAGGGGGCGTACTCCACTGAAGCTTTCTTT. Amino acid sequence: CASSLEQGAYSTEAFF.

The chain couples TRBV6-2 or TRBV6-3 to TRBJ2-3, with 13 positions matching TRBD2. The germline V gene encodes CDR1 MNHEY and CDR2 SVGEGT. V lost 0 bases to trimming and J lost 8 bases; unmatched junction nucleotides: 11. The CDR3 runs to 18 residues. Here the CDR3 DNA reads TGTGCCAGCAGTTACTCGAGTTCACTAGCGGGAGGGCCGGGTACGCAGTATTTT. It yields the protein CASSYSSSLAGGPGTQYF.

The chain recombines TRBV30 with TRBJ1-2, with a possible D match to TRBD1 (6 bases). The V gene lost 3 bases and the J gene lost 8 bases, with 10 bases spanning the gap. Germline V gives CDR1 GTSNPN, CDR2 SVGIG (reference sequence). The length of the CDR3 is 11 residues. The CDR3 DNA follows: TGTGCCTGGAGAACAGGGAAAGGCTACACCTTC. Amino acid sequence: CAWRTGKGYTF.

This clonotype appeared a few times. The V gene is TRBV30, the J gene TRBJ2-2, with 7 bases matching TRBD1. CDR1 is GTSNPN and CDR2 is SVGIG in the germline V gene (reference sequence). This CDR3 is 13 amino acids long. With V trimmed by 7 bases and J by 1 base, 3 bases remained unmatched. The CDR3 loop is CASGTVNTGELFF. For the CDR3, the DNA is TGTGCCTCGGGGACAGTGAACACCGGGGAGCTGTTTTTT.

The chain has TRBV11-3 and TRBJ2-1, with D unresolved. The CDR3 spans 13 residues. Trimming shortened V by 4 bases and J by 10 bases, and 14 bases separated the two germline ends. CDR1 and CDR2 (germline): SGHNT, YENEEA. CDR3 sequence (DNA): TGTGCCAGCAGCTCCCTGGGCGGTGACGAGCAGTTCTTC. As protein: CASSSLGGDEQFF.

This clonotype was recorded a few times. The chain employs TRBV7-3 and TRBJ2-3; D might be TRBD2 (6 bases). Trimming cost V 4 bases and J 0 bases, with 11 bases left between them. The germline V gene has CDR1 SGHTA and CDR2 FQGTGA. The CDR3 contains 15 residues. The CDR3 loop reads CASSSTGASTDTQYF. In DNA form, the CDR3 reads TGTGCCAGCAGCTCAACGGGAGCTAGCACAGATACGCAGTATTTT. Variable domain in full (rest from reference TRBV7-3 and TRBJ2-3): GAGVSQTPSNKVTEKGKYVELRCDPISGHTALYWYRQSLGQGPEFLIYFQGTGAADDSGLPNDRFFAVRPEGSVSTLKIQRTERGDSAVYLCASSSTGASTDTQYFGPGTRLTVL.

The chain couples TRBV20-1 to TRBJ1-2; TRBD1 aligns across 10 bases. Per germline, CDR1 DFQATT and CDR2 SNEGSKA (reference sequence). With 4 bases clipped from V and 2 bases from J, the junction kept 1 base outside the gene matches. CDR3 length equals 13 residues. DNA for the CDR3: TGCAGTGCTAAGGGACAGGGGAACTATGGCTACACCTTC. It is translated as CSAKGQGNYGYTF.

This clonotype has ten or more counts. The chain links TRBV10-1 to TRBJ2-4, with TRBD2 as a possible D gene (5 bases). In germline, CDR1 is WNHNN, CDR2 SYGVQD (reference sequence). The CDR3 spans 18 residues. CDR3: CADTPGVEPSGAKNIQYF. The CDR3 coding sequence is TGCGCAGACACGCCGGGCGTGGAGCCCTCGGGGGCCAAAAACATTCAGTACTTC.

This clonotype was seen many times. The chain has TRBV29-1 and TRBJ2-5; maybe TRBD2 (5 bases). The CDR3 extends over 13 amino acids. V lost 4 bases and J lost 5, with 14 bases in between. CDR1 is SQVTM, CDR2 ANQGSEA, per germline. DNA for the CDR3: TGCAGCGTTGGAGGAAGACTACAGGAGACCCAGTACTTC. Amino acid sequence: CSVGGRLQETQYF. The full variable domain, completed using reference TRBV29-1 and TRBJ2-5, is SAVISQKPSRDICQRGTSLTIQCQVDSQVTMMFWYRQQPGQSLTLIATANQGSEATYESGFVIDKFPISRPNLTFSTLTVSNMSPEDSSIYLCSVGGRLQETQYFGPGTRLLVL.

The sample holds a few counts of this clonotype. This chain joins TRBV2 and TRBJ2-3; maybe TRBD2 (6 bases). V was pared by 3 bases and J by 5 bases, with 18 bases between. CDR3 length: 16 amino acids. Germline V gene data show CDR1 as SNHLY and CDR2 as FYNNEI. Here the CDR3 reads CASSDYGLLGGDTQYF. Written as DNA, the CDR3 is TGTGCCAGCAGTGACTATGGACTTTTGGGAGGAGATACGCAGTATTTT.

The CDR3 protein is CASLGPHNGGQDTQYF. The CDR3 region has the DNA TGTGCCAGCCTCGGACCTCATAACGGGGGGCAAGATACGCAGTATTTT. This chain links TRBV2 with TRBJ2-3; D may be TRBD2 (7 bases). Germline CDR1 SNHLY, CDR2 FYNNEI. The CDR3 runs to 16 residues. Trimming stripped 8 bases from V and 5 bases from J, with 23 bases between.

This clonotype was observed a few times. J is TRBJ2-3 and V is TRBV7-6; a weak D match, TRBD2 (6 bases). There are 15 residues in the CDR3. Germline loops: CDR1 SGHVS, CDR2 FNYEAQ. V lost 2 bases and J lost 1, with 10 bases in between. The CDR3 reads CASSLRGLGTDTQYF. The CDR3 DNA follows: TGTGCCAGCAGCTTACGGGGACTTGGCACAGATACGCAGTATTTT.

There are a few counts of this clonotype. This chain joins TRBV25-1 and TRBJ2-7, with TRBD1 matching 8 bases. Germline trimming cut 8 bases from V and 9 bases from J; bases unmatched to any gene: 9. Germline CDR1 is MGHDK and CDR2 is SYGVNS. The CDR3 totals 12 residues. In nucleotides, the CDR3 is TGTGCCAGCCGGGACAGGCGCTCCGCGCAGTACTTC. Its translation is CASRDRRSAQYF.

This clonotype was counted ten times or more. The chain uses TRBV7-9 and TRBJ1-1; possibly TRBD1 for D (5 bases). Germline V lookup: CDR1 SEHNR, CDR2 FQNEAQ (reference sequence). V dropped 4 bases and J dropped 3 bases, with 12 bases sitting between them. CDR3 length: 14 amino acids. CDR3 nucleotide sequence: TGTGCCAGCAGCTCAGCTGGCAGGGACACTGAAGCTTTCTTT. Protein product: CASSSAGRDTEAFF. Supplemented by reference TRBV7-9 and TRBJ1-1, the full variable domain reads DTGVSQNPRHKITKRGQNVTFRCDPISEHNRLYWYRQTLGQGPEFLTYFQNEAQLEKSRLLSDRFSAERPKGSFSTLEIQRTEQGDSAMYLCASSSAGRDTEAFFGQGTRLTVV.

This chain links TRBV4-3 with TRBJ2-3; 12 bases map to TRBD1. Germline CDR1 reads LGHNA; CDR2 reads YSLEER. Trimming cost V 0 bases and J 2 bases; bases outside gene matches: 9. The CDR3 consists of 19 residues. The CDR3 nucleotides read TGCGCCAGCAGCCAAGATCGGGACAGGGGGCAGAGTATCACAGATACGCAGTATTTT. The encoded protein is CASSQDRDRGQSITDTQYF.

This clonotype was seen a few times. The chain employs TRBV11-2 and TRBJ1-2; D gene unclear. V was clipped by 5 bases and J by 8 bases, with 12 bases between them. CDR1 and CDR2 (germline): SGHAT, FQNNGV. The CDR3 loop spans 12 amino acids. The CDR3 reads CASSPSVGGYTF. The DNA for the CDR3 is TGTGCCAGCAGCCCTTCTGTGGGAGGCTACACCTTC.

This clonotype was counted only a few times. The V gene is TRBV5-4, the J gene TRBJ1-1; D may be TRBD1 (6 bases). With 2 bases removed from V and 0 bases from J, the gap between germline ends came to 8 bases. The CDR3 runs to 14 residues. Germline V CDR1 and CDR2: SGHNT, YYREEE (reference sequence). The CDR3 DNA is TGTGCCAGCAGCTTTGACAGGCTGAACACTGAAGCTTTCTTT. Its protein product is CASSFDRLNTEAFF. Filled out from reference TRBV5-4 and TRBJ1-1, the complete variable domain reads ETGVTQSPTHLIKTRGQQVTLRCSSQSGHNTVSWYQQALGQGPQFIFQYYREEENGRGNFPPRFSGLQFPNYSSELNVNALELDDSALYLCASSFDRLNTEAFFGQGTRLTVV.

This chain links TRBV6-1 with TRBJ2-3, with D perhaps matching TRBD1 or TRBD2 (5 bases each). The germline V gene encodes CDR1 MNHNS and CDR2 SASEGT. V lost 3 bases to trimming and J lost 5 bases, with 15 bases between them. The CDR3 runs to 15 residues. CDR3 nucleotide sequence: TGTGCCAGCAGTGATACGGGGCGGAGAGGAGATACGCAGTATTTT. It specifies CASSDTGRRGDTQYF.

Comments on this clonotype: At one end, the junction sequence differs from germline, possibly due to a read error. V gene TRBV7-6 combines with J gene TRBJ2-1; 12 bases map to TRBD2. Germline CDR1 is SGHVS and CDR2 is FNYEAQ. CDR3 length: 20 residues. CDR3 in amino acids: CASGLGGTGTSGPDLNEQFF. DNA for the CDR3: TGTGCCAGCGGCTTAGGGGGGACCGGGACTAGCGGGCCCGACCTCAATGAGCAGTTCTTC.

The sample holds a few counts of this clonotype. V usage is TRBV28 and J usage is TRBJ2-3; D ambiguous. This CDR3 comprises 15 residues. Between the trimmed V and J ends, which lost 8 bases and 2 bases, there was a span of 17 bases. Looked up from germline, CDR1 is MDHEN and CDR2 is SYDVKM. The CDR3 coding sequence is TGTGCCAGCGAGCCAAACAGCAAATACACAGATACGCAGTATTTT. This encodes CASEPNSKYTDTQYF.

This chain connects TRBV7-3 to TRBJ2-3; the D is unclear. The germline CDR1 and CDR2 sequences are SGHTA and FQGTGA. With 4 bases removed from V and 4 bases from J, the gap between germline ends came to 6 bases. CDR3 length: 12 amino acids. CDR3 protein: CASSSSADTQYF. In nucleotides, the CDR3 is TGTGCCAGCAGCTCGTCCGCAGATACGCAGTATTTT.

The chain joins TRBV5-1 to TRBJ1-2; TRBD1 aligns across 7 bases. The CDR3 covers 12 residues. V gave up 4 bases and J gave up 4 bases; unmatched junction bases: 1. CDR1 and CDR2 (germline): SGHRS, YFSETQ. CDR3 in amino acids: CASSRDSYGYTF. In DNA, the CDR3 is TGCGCCAGCAGCCGGGACAGCTATGGCTACACCTTC. The full variable domain, in which reference TRBV5-1 and TRBJ1-2 provide the parts outside the CDR3, is KAGVTQTPRYLIKTRGQQVTLSCSPISGHRSVSWYQQTPGQGLQFLFEYFSETQRNKGNFPGRFSGRQFSNSRSEMNVSTLELGDSALYLCASSRDSYGYTFGSGTRLTVV.

This clonotype was counted many times. This chain joins TRBV12-3 or TRBV12-4 and TRBJ2-1; 9 bases agree with TRBD2. This CDR3 comprises 15 residues. V trimming: 7 bases; J trimming: 7 bases; junction bases outside the gene matches: 11. The CDR3: CASTVTRGGLNEQFF. The CDR3 DNA reads as TGTGCCAGCACCGTAACGCGGGGGGGCCTGAATGAGCAGTTCTTC.

The chain has TRBV7-6 and TRBJ2-1; TRBD1 matches 7 bases. The CDR3 spans 13 residues. V gave up 5 bases and J gave up 9 bases; unmatched junction bases: 7. Germline V CDR1 and CDR2: SGHVS, FNYEAQ. In DNA form, the CDR3 reads TGTGCCAGCAGCACGCAGCCAGGGGGTGAGCAGTTCTTC. Protein sequence: CASSTQPGGEQFF.